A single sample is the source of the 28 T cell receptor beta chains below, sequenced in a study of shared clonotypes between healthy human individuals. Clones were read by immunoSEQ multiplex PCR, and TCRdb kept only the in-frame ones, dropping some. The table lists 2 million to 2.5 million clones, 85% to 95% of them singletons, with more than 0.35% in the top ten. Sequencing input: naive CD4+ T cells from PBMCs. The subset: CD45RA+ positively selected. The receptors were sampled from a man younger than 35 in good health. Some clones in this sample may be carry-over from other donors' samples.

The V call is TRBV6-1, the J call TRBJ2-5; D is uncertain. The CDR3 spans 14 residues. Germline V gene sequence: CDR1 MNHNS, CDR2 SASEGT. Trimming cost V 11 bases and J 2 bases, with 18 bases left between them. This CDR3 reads CAAGRGVRQETQYF. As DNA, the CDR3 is TGTGCCGCCGGGCGTGGGGTAAGGCAAGAGACCCAGTACTTC.

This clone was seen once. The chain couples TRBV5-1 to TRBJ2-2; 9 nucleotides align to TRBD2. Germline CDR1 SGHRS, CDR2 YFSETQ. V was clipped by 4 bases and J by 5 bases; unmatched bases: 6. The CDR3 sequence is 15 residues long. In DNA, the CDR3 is TGCGCCAGCAGCCCCGGGACTAGCCCGACCGGGGAGCTGTTTTTT. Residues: CASSPGTSPTGELFF.

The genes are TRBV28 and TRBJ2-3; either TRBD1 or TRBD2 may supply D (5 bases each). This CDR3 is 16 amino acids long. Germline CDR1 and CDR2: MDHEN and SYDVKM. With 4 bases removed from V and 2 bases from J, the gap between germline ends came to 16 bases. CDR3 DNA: TGTGCCAGCAGTTATCCCTCGGGACGATACACAGATACGCAGTATTTT. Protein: CASSYPSGRYTDTQYF.

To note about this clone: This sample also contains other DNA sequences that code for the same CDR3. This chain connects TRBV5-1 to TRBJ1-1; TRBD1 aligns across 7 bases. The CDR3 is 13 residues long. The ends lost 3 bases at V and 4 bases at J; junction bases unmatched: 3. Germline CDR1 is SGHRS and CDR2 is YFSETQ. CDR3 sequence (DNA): TGCGCCAGCAGCTCCCCAGGGGGCACTGAAGCTTTCTTT. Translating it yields CASSSPGGTEAFF.

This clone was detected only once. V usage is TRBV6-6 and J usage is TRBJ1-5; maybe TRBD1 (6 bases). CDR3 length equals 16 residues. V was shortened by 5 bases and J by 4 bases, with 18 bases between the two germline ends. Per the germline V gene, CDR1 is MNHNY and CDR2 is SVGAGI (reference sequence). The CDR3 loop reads CASSHWTAQTNQPQHF. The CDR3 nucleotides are TGTGCCAGCAGTCACTGGACAGCCCAGACTAATCAGCCCCAGCATTTT.

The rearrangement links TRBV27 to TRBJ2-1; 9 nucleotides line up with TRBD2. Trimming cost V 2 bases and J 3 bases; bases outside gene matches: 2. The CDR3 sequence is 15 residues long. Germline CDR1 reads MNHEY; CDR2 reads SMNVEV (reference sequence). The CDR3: CASSLEAGGYNEQFF. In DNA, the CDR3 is TGTGCCAGCAGTTTAGAAGCGGGGGGCTACAATGAGCAGTTCTTC.

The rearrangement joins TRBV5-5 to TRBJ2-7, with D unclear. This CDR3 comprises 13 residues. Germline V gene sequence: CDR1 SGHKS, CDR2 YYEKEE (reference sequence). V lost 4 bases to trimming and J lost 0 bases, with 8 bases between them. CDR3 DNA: TGTGCCAGCAGCGTCGGGCCCTCCTACGAGCAGTACTTC. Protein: CASSVGPSYEQYF. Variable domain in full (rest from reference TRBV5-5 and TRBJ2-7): DAGVTQSPTHLIKTRGQQVTLRCSPISGHKSVSWYQQVLGQGPQFIFQYYEKEERGRGNFPDRFSARQFPNYSSELNVNALLLGDSALYLCASSVGPSYEQYFGPGTRLTVT.

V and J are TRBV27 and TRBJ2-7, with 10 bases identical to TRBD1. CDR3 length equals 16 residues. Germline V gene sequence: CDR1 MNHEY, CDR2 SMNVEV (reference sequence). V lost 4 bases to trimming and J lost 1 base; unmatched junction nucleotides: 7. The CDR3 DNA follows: TGTGCCAGCAGTTCCCGGGACAGGGGATTTTCCTACGAGCAGTACTTC. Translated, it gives CASSSRDRGFSYEQYF.

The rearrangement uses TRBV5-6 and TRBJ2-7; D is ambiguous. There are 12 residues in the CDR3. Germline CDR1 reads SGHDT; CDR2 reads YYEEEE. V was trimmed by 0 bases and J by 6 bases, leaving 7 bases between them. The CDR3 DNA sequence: TGTGCCAGCAGCTTGGGGGGAAGCGAGCAGTACTTC. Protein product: CASSLGGSEQYF.

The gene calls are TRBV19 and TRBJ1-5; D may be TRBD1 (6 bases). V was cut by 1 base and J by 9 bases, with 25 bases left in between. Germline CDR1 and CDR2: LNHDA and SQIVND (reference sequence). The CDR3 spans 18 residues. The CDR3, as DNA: TGTGCCAGTAGTATAGCCTTTTTTGACAGGTCTAACCTTCCGCCCCAGCATTTT. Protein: CASSIAFFDRSNLPPQHF.

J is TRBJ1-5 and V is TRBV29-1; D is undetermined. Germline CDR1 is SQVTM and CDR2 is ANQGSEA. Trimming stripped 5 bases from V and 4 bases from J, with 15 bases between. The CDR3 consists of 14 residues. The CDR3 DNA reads TGCAGCGTTTTAGGGCCGGGCCTTAATCAGCCCCAGCATTTT. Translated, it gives CSVLGPGLNQPQHF. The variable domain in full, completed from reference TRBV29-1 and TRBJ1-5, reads SAVISQKPSRDICQRGTSLTIQCQVDSQVTMMFWYRQQPGQSLTLIATANQGSEATYESGFVIDKFPISRPNLTFSTLTVSNMSPEDSSIYLCSVLGPGLNQPQHFGDGTRLSIL.

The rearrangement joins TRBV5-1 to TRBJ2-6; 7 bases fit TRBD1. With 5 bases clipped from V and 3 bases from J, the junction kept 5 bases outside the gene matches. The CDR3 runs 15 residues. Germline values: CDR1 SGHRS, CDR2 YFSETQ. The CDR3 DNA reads TGCGCCAGCAGTGAGGGGGCGCTTGGGGCCAACGTCCTGACTTTC. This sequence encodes CASSEGALGANVLTF.

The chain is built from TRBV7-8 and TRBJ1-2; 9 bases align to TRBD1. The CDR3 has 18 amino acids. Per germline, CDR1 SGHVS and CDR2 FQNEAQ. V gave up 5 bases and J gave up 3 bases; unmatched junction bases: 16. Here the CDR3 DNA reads TGTGCCAGCAGCATACACCACCGACAGGGGGTAATGGACTATGGCTACACCTTC. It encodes CASSIHHRQGVMDYGYTF.

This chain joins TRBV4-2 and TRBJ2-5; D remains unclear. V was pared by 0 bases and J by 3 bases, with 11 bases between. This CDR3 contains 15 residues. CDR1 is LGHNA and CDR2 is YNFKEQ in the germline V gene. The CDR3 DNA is TGTGCCAGCAGCCAAGACGATATGAGAGAAGAGACCCAGTACTTC. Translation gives CASSQDDMREETQYF.

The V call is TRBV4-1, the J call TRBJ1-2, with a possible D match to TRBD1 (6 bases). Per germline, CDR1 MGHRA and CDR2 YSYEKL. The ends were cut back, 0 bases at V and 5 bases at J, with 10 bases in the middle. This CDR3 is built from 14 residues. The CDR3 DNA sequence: TGCGCCAGCAGCCAAGACGACAGGTATTATGGCTACACCTTC. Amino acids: CASSQDDRYYGYTF.

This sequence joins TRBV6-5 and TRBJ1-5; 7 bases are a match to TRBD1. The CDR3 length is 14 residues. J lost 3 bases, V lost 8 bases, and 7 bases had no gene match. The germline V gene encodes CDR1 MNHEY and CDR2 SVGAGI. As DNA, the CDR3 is TGTGCCAGCGCACAAGGGACAGCCAATCAGCCCCAGCATTTT. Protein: CASAQGTANQPQHF.

The CDR3 sequence is CASSRIGVEGETQYF. Written as DNA, the CDR3 is TGTGCCAGCTCACGCATTGGGGTGGAGGGAGAGACCCAGTACTTC. The V call is TRBV18, the J call TRBJ2-5; D may be TRBD2 (6 bases). CDR3 length equals 15 residues. V lost 4 bases and J lost 4, with 16 bases in between. Germline loops: CDR1 KGHSH, CDR2 LQKENI.

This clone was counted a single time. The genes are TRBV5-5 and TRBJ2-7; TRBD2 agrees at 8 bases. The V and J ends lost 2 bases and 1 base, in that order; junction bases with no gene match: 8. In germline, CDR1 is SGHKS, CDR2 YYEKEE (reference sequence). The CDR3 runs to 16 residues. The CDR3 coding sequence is TGTGCCAGCAGCTTCGTTCCGGCGGGAGGATCCTACGAGCAGTACTTC. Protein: CASSFVPAGGSYEQYF.

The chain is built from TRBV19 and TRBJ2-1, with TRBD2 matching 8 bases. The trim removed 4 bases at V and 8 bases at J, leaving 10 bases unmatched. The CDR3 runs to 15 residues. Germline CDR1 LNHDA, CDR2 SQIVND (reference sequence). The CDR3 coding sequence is TGTGCCAGTAGTAAGCTCGGGACTAGTCCCGATGAGCAGTTCTTC. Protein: CASSKLGTSPDEQFF.

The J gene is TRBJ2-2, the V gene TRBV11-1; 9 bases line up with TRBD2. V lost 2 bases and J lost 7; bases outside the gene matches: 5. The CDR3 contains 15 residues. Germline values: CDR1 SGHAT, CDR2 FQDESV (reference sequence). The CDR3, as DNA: TGTGCCAGCAGCTTAATGGCGGGAGGGCACGGGGAGCTGTTTTTT. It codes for CASSLMAGGHGELFF.

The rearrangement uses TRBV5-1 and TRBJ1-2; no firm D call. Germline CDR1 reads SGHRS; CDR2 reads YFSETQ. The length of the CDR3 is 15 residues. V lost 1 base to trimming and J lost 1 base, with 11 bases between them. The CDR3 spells CASSLSRNHNYGYTF. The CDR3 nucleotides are TGCGCCAGCAGCTTGAGCCGGAACCATAACTATGGCTACACCTTC.

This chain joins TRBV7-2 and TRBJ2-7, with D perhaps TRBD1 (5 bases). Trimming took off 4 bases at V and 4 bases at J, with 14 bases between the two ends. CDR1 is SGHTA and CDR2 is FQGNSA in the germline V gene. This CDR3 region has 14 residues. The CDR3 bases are TGTGCCAGCAGCTCCCCGACAGATCGTTACGAGCAGTACTTC. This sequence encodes CASSSPTDRYEQYF.

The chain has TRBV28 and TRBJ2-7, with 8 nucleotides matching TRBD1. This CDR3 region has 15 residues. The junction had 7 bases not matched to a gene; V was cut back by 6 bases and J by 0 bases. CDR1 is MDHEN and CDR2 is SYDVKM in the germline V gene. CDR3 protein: CASRSTGEYSYEQYF. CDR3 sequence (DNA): TGTGCCAGCAGGTCGACAGGGGAGTACTCCTACGAGCAGTACTTC. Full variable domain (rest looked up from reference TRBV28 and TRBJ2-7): DVKVTQSSRYLVKRTGEKVFLECVQDMDHENMFWYRQDPGLGLRLIYFSYDVKMKEKGDIPEGYSVSREKKERFSLILESASTNQTSMYLCASRSTGEYSYEQYFGPGTRLTVT.

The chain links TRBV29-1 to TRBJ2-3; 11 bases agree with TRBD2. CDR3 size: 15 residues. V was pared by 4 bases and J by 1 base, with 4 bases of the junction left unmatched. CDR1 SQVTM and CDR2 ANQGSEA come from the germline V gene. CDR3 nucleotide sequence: TGCAGCGTTGTCGGACTAGCGGGCCGCACAGATACGCAGTATTTT. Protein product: CSVVGLAGRTDTQYF.

Here the CDR3 DNA reads TGTGCCAGCAGTGACGGTGGGTTCCCCTACGAGCAGTACTTC. Encoded protein: CASSDGGFPYEQYF. The chain carries TRBV2 and TRBJ2-7, with D hard to call. The V end lost 3 bases, the J end lost 2 bases, and 11 bases lay between the germline ends. This CDR3 is built from 14 residues. Germline CDR1 and CDR2: SNHLY and FYNNEI. Full variable domain (missing parts from reference TRBV2 and TRBJ2-7): EPEVTQTPSHQVTQMGQEVILRCVPISNHLYFYWYRQILGQKVEFLVSFYNNEISEKSEIFDDQFSVERPDGSNFTLKIRSTKLEDSAMYFCASSDGGFPYEQYFGPGTRLTVT.

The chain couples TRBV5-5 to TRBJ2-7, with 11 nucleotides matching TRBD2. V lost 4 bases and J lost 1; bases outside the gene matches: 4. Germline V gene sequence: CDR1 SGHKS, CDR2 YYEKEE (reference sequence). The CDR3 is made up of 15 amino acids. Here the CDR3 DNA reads TGTGCCAGCAGCCCTACTAGCGGGAGATCCTACGAGCAGTACTTC. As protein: CASSPTSGRSYEQYF.

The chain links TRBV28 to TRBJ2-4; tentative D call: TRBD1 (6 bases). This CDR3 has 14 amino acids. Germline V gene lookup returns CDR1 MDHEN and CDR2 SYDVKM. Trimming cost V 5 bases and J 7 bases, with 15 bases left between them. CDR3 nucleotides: TGTGCCAGCAGTCCAGGACAGAGTGGTAACATTCAGTACTTC. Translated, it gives CASSPGQSGNIQYF.

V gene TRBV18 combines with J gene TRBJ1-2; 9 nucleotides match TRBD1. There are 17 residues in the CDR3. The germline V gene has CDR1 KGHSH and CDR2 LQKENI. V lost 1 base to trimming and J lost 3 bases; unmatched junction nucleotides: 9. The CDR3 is CASSPLKGQGGDYGYTF. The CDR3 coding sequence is TGTGCCAGCTCACCACTAAAGGGACAGGGAGGAGACTATGGCTACACCTTC.